Below are 5 T cell receptor beta chains sequenced from a single sample in a study of T cell repertoires in cytomegalovirus infection. TCRdb re-called the reads through MiXCR, storing one row per CDR3 protein. In the table there are about 460,000 distinct CDR3 sequences, 11% of which are singletons. Sequencing was carried out using PBMCs. These receptors were obtained from a human donor in good health (CMV status not recorded). Some clones in this sample may be carry-over from other donors' samples.

This clonotype was recorded at least ten times. V is TRBV14 and J is TRBJ2-1; D is perhaps TRBD2 (6 bases). The CDR3 covers 18 residues. Trimming took off 5 bases at V and 2 bases at J, with 22 bases between the two ends. Per germline, CDR1 SGHDN and CDR2 FVKESK. The CDR3 reads CASSYSLPGLEPYNEQFF. For the CDR3, the DNA is TGTGCCAGCAGCTATTCCTTACCGGGACTGGAGCCCTACAATGAGCAGTTCTTC.

On this clonotype itself: Possible read error: a much larger clone is one base away. The chain joins TRBV4-1 to TRBJ1-1; D uncertain. The germline gives CDR1 MGHRA, CDR2 YSYEKL. The CDR3 runs 15 residues. The CDR3 DNA sequence: TGCGCCAGCAGCCAAGATTGGCAGCTAAACACTGACGCTTTCTTT. Amino acids: CASSQDWQLNTDAFF.

This clonotype was detected ten times or more. The J gene is TRBJ1-1, the V gene TRBV4-1, with 8 bases lining up with TRBD1. Germline assignment: CDR1 MGHRA and CDR2 YSYEKL. V was clipped by 0 bases and J by 6 bases; unmatched bases: 9. The CDR3 spans 16 residues. CDR3 DNA: TGCGCCAGCAGCCAAGATCAGACCGGGACAGGAGCTGAAGCTTTCTTT. Protein sequence: CASSQDQTGTGAEAFF.

This clonotype was seen many times. This rearrangement joins TRBV7-2 to TRBJ2-2, with 7 bases matching TRBD1. Germline CDR1 and CDR2: SGHTA and FQGNSA. J gave up 3 bases and V 4 bases, and 2 bases lay outside the gene matches. This CDR3 spans 14 amino acids. The CDR3 DNA follows: TGTGCCAGCAGCTACAGGGGAGACACCGGGGAGCTGTTTTTT. Translation gives CASSYRGDTGELFF. Combining the CDR3 with reference TRBV7-2 and TRBJ2-2 gives the whole variable domain GAGVSQSPSNKVTEKGKDVELRCDPISGHTALYWYRQSLGQGLEFLIYFQGNSAPDKSGLPSDRFSAERTGGSVSTLTIQRTQQEDSAVYLCASSYRGDTGELFFGEGSRLTVL.

The chain uses TRBV28 and TRBJ2-3, with D tentatively TRBD1 (6 bases). V shed 1 base and J shed 4 bases, with 15 bases lying between them. The germline gives CDR1 MDHEN, CDR2 SYDVKM. The CDR3 is 16 residues long. CDR3 amino acids: CASSLSIQGKADTQYF. As DNA, the CDR3 is TGTGCCAGCAGTTTATCTATCCAGGGGAAAGCAGATACGCAGTATTTT.